Presented here are 13 T cell receptor beta chains from one specimen sequenced in a study of blood T cell repertoires in COVID-19. Assay used: immunoSEQ multiplex PCR; TCRdb lists only in-frame clones, some missing. The sample has some 150,000 clones; roughly four fifths are singletons. Sequenced: peripheral blood. These receptors were taken from an elderly woman in a cohort sampled during active or convalescent COVID-19.

The CDR3 region is CASSSGQTGNYEQYV. CDR3 in DNA: TGTGCCAGCAGCTCCGGTCAGACAGGGAACTACGAGCAGTACGTC. The chain joins TRBV7-8 to TRBJ2-7; 7 bases are shared with TRBD1. In germline, CDR1 is SGHVS, CDR2 FQNEAQ. V dropped 4 bases and J dropped 3; count of bases not matched to a gene: 9. This CDR3 is 15 amino acids long.

This clone was counted once. V usage is TRBV5-5 and J usage is TRBJ2-2, with D perhaps matching TRBD1 (5 bases). Germline-derived CDR1 and CDR2 are SGHKS and YYEKEE (reference sequence). The V end lost 0 bases, the J end lost 4 bases, and 10 bases lay between the germline ends. The CDR3 runs to 15 residues. The CDR3 protein is CASSLGGRGTGELFF. CDR3 coding DNA: TGTGCCAGCAGCTTGGGGGGCCGTGGCACCGGGGAGCTGTTTTTT.

The genes are TRBV30 and TRBJ1-2, with TRBD1 matching over 9 bases. Germline lookup yields CDR1 GTSNPN and CDR2 SVGIG (reference sequence). Unmatched junction bases numbered 8, after V lost 2 bases and J lost 7 bases. This CDR3 comprises 14 residues. The CDR3 protein is CAWSPVMTGGGYTF. The CDR3 DNA sequence: TGTGCCTGGAGTCCGGTTATGACAGGGGGTGGCTACACCTTC.

The V gene is TRBV14, the J gene TRBJ2-3; 8 positions match TRBD1. Per the germline V gene, CDR1 is SGHDN and CDR2 is FVKESK. The junction had 14 bases not matched to a gene; V was cut back by 4 bases and J by 5 bases. The CDR3 has 17 amino acids. The CDR3 spells CASSRLVNSGGGDTQYF. DNA of the CDR3: TGTGCCAGCAGCCGACTCGTCAATTCAGGGGGCGGAGATACGCAGTATTTT.

J is TRBJ2-1 and V is TRBV7-3, with 10 bases matching TRBD2. CDR3 length: 15 residues. V lost 1 base, J lost 4 bases, and 1 base stayed unmatched. The germline V gene encodes CDR1 SGHTA and CDR2 FQGTGA. The CDR3 sequence: CASSLSSGGYNEQFF. CDR3 nucleotide sequence: TGTGCCAGCAGCTTAAGTAGCGGGGGGTACAATGAGCAGTTCTTC.

The rearrangement links TRBV7-2 to TRBJ2-2; 8 bases map to TRBD2. The CDR3 sequence is 15 residues long. In germline, CDR1 is SGHTA, CDR2 FQGNSA. V lost 5 bases, J lost 2 bases, and 4 bases stayed unmatched. The CDR3 bases are TGTGCCAGCAGCCTAGTAGCGGGAAACACCGGGGAGCTGTTTTTT. Amino acid sequence: CASSLVAGNTGELFF.

This clone was counted a few times. This chain connects TRBV28 to TRBJ1-2; 7 bases match TRBD1. Germline V gives CDR1 MDHEN, CDR2 SYDVKM. The CDR3 loop spans 15 amino acids. With 2 bases clipped from V and 7 bases from J, the junction kept 10 bases outside the gene matches. CDR3 DNA sequence: TGTGCCAGCAGTTTACCACTTGGACAGGCAGGTGGCTACACCTTC. This gives the protein CASSLPLGQAGGYTF.

The chain combines TRBV6-6 with TRBJ1-5; TRBD1 matches at 9 bases. Germline-derived CDR1 and CDR2 are MNHNY and SVGAGI (reference sequence). V lost 6 bases, J lost 2 bases, and 8 bases stayed unmatched. This CDR3 contains 16 residues. The CDR3 here is CASSYRTGVGNQPQHF. The DNA for the CDR3 is TGTGCCAGCAGCTATCGGACAGGGGTCGGCAATCAGCCCCAGCATTTT.

The V and J genes are TRBV7-2 and TRBJ2-5, with unresolved D. V shed 1 base and J shed 8 bases, with 17 bases lying between them. This CDR3 region has 15 residues. Germline values: CDR1 SGHTA, CDR2 FQGNSA. CDR3 in amino acids: CASSLESLPSATQYF. DNA for the CDR3: TGTGCCAGCAGCTTAGAATCGCTCCCGAGCGCCACCCAGTACTTC.

The genes are TRBV4-1 and TRBJ2-3; TRBD2 matches 11 bases. The CDR3 contains 16 residues. The V gene end was trimmed by 3 bases and the J gene end by 5 bases; junction bases not matched to a gene: 7. The germline CDR1 and CDR2 sequences are MGHRA and YSYEKL. Here the CDR3 DNA reads TGCGCCAGCAGCCAGAGGGGACTAGCGGTCGTAGATACGCAGTATTTT. Encoded protein: CASSQRGLAVVDTQYF.

V usage is TRBV27 and J usage is TRBJ2-3; 9 bases are a match to TRBD2. Losses at the gene ends were 1 base for V and 4 bases for J; bases not matched to a gene: 12. CDR1 and CDR2 (germline): MNHEY, SMNVEV (reference sequence). The CDR3 spans 18 residues. In DNA, the CDR3 is TGTGCCAGCAGTTTATTCCCGCGGGGGGGCCGGGCGTCAGATACGCAGTATTTT. Amino acid sequence: CASSLFPRGGRASDTQYF.

The rearrangement uses TRBV29-1 and TRBJ2-7; TRBD1 agrees at 8 bases. The CDR3 loop spans 14 amino acids. The V gene's germline CDR1 is SQVTM and CDR2 ANQGSEA. J lost 6 bases, V lost 5 bases, and 12 bases had no gene match. In nucleotides, the CDR3 is TGCAGCGTTATCCGGACAGGGAGGTTAAGCGAGCAGTACTTC. This translates into CSVIRTGRLSEQYF.

The gene calls are TRBV20-1 and TRBJ2-3; D gene uncertain. The CDR3 loop spans 11 amino acids. Per germline, CDR1 DFQATT and CDR2 SNEGSKA (reference sequence). V was trimmed by 2 bases and J by 7 bases, leaving 7 bases between them. CDR3 region: CSARSDYTQYF. The CDR3 region has the DNA TGCAGTGCTAGATCCGACTATACGCAGTATTTT.